Listed here is a single TCR beta chain. In the authors' workflow: Cell counts per sample came from amplifying reference gene primers. Sequencing used immunoSEQ multiplex PCR; TCRdb keeps in-frame clones, though not all of them. V, J and clone size derive from that table, while D and trimming were established from the DNA sequence. The data hold around 150,000 clones, with around 92% observed a single time. Germline V gene data show CDR1 as LNHNV and CDR2 as YYDKDF (reference sequence). The V gene end was trimmed by 5 bases and the J gene end by 5 bases; junction bases not matched to a gene: 11. The CDR3 extends over 15 amino acids. These data belong to a study of blood T cell repertoires in COVID-19. Study in general: Both acute and convalescent COVID-19 samples were obtained from the United States, Italy and Spain. PBMCs, B-cell-depleted T cells, or T cells provided the cDNA or gDNA that made up the material.

This TCR came from a man aged 55 to 69 with acute or convalescent COVID-19. The sequenced sample was peripheral blood. The chain is built from TRBV15 and TRBJ2-5; 7 bases align to TRBD1. The CDR3 DNA follows: TGTGCCACCAGCTTTCGACAGGGTCAGGGGGAGACCCAGTACTTC. Encoded protein: CATSFRQGQGETQYF.